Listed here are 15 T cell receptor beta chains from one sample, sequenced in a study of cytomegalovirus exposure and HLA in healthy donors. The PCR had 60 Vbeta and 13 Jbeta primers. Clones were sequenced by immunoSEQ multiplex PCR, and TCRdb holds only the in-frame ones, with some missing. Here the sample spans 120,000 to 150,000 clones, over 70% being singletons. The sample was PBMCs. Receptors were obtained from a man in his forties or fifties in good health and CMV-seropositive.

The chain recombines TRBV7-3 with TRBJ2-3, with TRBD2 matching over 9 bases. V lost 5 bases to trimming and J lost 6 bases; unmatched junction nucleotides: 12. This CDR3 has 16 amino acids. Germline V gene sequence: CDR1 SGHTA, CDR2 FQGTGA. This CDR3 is CASSPVPSGVLDTQYF. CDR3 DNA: TGTGCCAGCAGCCCCGTGCCTAGCGGGGTCTTGGATACGCAGTATTTT.

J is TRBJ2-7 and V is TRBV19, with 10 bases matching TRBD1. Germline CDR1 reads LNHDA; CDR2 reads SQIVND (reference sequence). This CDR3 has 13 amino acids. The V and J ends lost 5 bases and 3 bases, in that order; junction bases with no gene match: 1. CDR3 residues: CASSRTGGYEQYF. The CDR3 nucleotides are TGTGCCAGTAGTCGGACAGGGGGCTACGAGCAGTACTTC.

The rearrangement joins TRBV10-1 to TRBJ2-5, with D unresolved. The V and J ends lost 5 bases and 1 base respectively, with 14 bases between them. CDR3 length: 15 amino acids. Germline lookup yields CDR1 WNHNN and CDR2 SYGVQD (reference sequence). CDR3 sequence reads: CASSLAYKSQETQYF. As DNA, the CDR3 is TGCGCCAGCAGTTTAGCATACAAAAGCCAAGAGACCCAGTACTTC.

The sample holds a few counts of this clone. This CDR3 is CASSQKTGRFIEAFF. The CDR3 region has the DNA TGCGCCAGCAGCCAAAAGACAGGGCGGTTTATTGAAGCTTTCTTT. The chain uses TRBV4-3 and TRBJ1-1, with TRBD1 matching over 7 bases. J lost 7 bases, V lost 2 bases, and 10 bases had no gene match. Germline loops: CDR1 LGHNA, CDR2 YSLEER. This CDR3 is built from 15 residues.

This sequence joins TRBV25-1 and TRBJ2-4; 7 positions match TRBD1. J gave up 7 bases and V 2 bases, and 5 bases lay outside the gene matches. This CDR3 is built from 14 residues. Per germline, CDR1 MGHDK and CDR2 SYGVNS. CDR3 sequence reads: CASSEEARGNIQYF. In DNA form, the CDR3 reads TGTGCCAGCAGTGAAGAAGCCAGGGGGAACATTCAGTACTTC.

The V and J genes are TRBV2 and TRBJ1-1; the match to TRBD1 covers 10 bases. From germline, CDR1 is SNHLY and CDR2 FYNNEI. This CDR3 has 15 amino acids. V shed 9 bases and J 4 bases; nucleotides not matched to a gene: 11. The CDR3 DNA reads TGTGCCAGGTCGACAGGGGGCGCAAGGGGCACTGAAGCTTTCTTT. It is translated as CARSTGGARGTEAFF.

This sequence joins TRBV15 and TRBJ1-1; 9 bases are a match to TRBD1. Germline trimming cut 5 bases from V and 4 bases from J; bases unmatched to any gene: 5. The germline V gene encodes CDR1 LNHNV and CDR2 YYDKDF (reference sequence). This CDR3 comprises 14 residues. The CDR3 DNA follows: TGTGCCACCAGCGCAAGGGACAGGGTCACTGAAGCTTTCTTT. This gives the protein CATSARDRVTEAFF. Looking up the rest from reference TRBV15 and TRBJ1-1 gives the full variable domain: DAMVIQNPRYQVTQFGKPVTLSCSQTLNHNVMYWYQQKSSQAPKLLFHYYDKDFNNEADTPDNFQSRRPNTSFCFLDIRSPGLGDTAMYLCATSARDRVTEAFFGQGTRLTVV.

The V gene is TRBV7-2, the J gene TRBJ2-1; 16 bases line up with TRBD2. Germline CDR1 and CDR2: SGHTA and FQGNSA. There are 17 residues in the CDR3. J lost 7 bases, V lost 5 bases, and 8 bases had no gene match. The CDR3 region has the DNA TGTGCCAGCAGCGGGACTAGCGGGGGGGTGGGGCGGAATGAGCAGTTCTTC. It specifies CASSGTSGGVGRNEQFF.

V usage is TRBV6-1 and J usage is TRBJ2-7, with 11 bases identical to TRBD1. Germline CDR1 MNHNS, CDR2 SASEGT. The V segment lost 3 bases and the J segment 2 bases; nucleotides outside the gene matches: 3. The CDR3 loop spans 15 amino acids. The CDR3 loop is CASSEWDRGAYEQYF. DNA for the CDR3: TGTGCCAGCAGTGAGTGGGACAGGGGGGCCTACGAGCAGTACTTC.

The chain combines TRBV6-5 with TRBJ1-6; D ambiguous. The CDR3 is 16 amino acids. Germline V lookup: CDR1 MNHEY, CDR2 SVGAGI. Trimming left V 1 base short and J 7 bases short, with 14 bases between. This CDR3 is CASSYWEEGENSPLHF. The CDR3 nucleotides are TGTGCCAGCAGTTACTGGGAGGAGGGAGAAAATTCACCCCTCCACTTT.

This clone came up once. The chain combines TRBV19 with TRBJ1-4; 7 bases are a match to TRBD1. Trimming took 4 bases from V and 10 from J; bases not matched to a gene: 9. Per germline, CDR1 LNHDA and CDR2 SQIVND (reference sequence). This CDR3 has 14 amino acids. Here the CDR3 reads CASSNPPAGGKLFF. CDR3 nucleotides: TGTGCCAGTAGTAACCCCCCAGCAGGGGGAAAACTGTTTTTT.

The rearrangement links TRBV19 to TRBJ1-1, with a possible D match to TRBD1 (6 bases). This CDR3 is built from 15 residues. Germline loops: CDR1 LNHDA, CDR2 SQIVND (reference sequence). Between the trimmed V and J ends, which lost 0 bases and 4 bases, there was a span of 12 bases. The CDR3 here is CASSIDLGGTTEAFF. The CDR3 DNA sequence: TGTGCCAGTAGTATAGATCTAGGGGGAACCACTGAAGCTTTCTTT.

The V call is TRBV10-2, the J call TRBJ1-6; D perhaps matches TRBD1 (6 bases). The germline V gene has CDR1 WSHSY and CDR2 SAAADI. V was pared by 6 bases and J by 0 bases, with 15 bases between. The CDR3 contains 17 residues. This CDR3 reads CASRPRDRSSYNSPLHF. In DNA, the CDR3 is TGCGCCAGCAGGCCCCGAGACAGGAGCTCCTATAATTCACCCCTCCACTTT.

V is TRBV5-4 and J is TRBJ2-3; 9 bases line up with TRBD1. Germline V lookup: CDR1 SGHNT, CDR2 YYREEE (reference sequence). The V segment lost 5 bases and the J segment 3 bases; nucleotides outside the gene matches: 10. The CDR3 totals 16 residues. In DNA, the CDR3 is TGTGCCAGCAGAAAATCCGGGGACAGGGTGACAGATACGCAGTATTTT. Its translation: CASRKSGDRVTDTQYF.

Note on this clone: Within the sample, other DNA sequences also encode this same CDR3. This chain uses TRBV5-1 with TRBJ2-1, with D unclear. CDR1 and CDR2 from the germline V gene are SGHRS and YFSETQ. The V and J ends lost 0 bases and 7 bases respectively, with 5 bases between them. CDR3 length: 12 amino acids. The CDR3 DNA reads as TGCGCCAGCAGCTTGGCCGGTAATGAGCAGTTCTTC. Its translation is CASSLAGNEQFF.